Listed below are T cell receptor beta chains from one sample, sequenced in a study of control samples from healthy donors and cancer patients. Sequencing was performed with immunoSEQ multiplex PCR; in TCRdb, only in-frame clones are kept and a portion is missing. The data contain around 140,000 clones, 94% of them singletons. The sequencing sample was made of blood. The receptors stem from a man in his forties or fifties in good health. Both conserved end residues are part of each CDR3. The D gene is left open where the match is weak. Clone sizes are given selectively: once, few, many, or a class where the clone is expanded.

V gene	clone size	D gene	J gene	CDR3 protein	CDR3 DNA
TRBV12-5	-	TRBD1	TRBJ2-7	CASGLVLGPGTARAEQYF	TGTGCTAGTGGTTTGGTACTGGGGCCCGGGACAGCTCGAGCAGAGCAGTACTTC
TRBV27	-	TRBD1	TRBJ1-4	CASSLSNRGNEKLFF	TGTGCCAGCAGTTTATCGAACAGGGGCAATGAAAAACTGTTTTTT
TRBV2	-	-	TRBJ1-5	CASSAQASNQPQHF	TGTGCCAGCAGTGCGCAGGCGAGCAATCAGCCCCAGCATTTT
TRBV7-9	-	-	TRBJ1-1	CASSPRYEQGNEAFF	TGTGCCAGCAGCCCGAGGTACGAACAGGGTAATGAAGCTTTCTTT
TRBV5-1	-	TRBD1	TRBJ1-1	CASSWDRDTEAFF	TGCGCCAGCAGCTGGGACAGGGACACTGAAGCTTTCTTT
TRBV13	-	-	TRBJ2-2	CASSYLGATGELFF	TGTGCCAGCAGCTATTTAGGTGCCACCGGGGAGCTGTTTTTT
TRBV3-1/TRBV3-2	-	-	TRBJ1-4	CASSQDPPGHLGEKLFF	TGTGCCAGCAGCCAAGATCCGCCGGGACATCTGGGGGAAAAACTGTTTTTT
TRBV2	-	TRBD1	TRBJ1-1	CASRGQGHDTEAFF	TGTGCCAGCAGGGGACAGGGGCATGACACTGAAGCTTTCTTT
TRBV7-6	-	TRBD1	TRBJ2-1	CASSSPGQGYNEQFF	TGTGCCAGCAGCTCGCCGGGACAGGGCTACAATGAGCAGTTCTTC
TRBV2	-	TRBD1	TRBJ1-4	CASTRSTGGEKLFF	TGTGCCAGCACCCGGTCGACAGGGGGTGAAAAACTGTTTTTT
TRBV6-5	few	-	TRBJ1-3	CASIETAGNTIYF	TGTGCCAGTATAGAGACAGCTGGAAACACCATATATTTT
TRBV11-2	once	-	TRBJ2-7	CASSLDGTTYEQYF	TGTGCCAGCAGCTTAGATGGGACGACCTACGAGCAGTACTTC
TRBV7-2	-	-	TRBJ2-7	CASSLYRVDEQYF	TGTGCCAGCAGCTTATACAGGGTCGACGAGCAGTACTTC
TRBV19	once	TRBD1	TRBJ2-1	CASSSRDRVNNEQFF	TGTGCCAGTAGTTCCCGGGACAGGGTGAACAATGAGCAGTTCTTC
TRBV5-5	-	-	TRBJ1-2	CASSGRGSAFNYGYTF	TGTGCCAGCAGCGGACGGGGATCGGCTTTCAACTATGGCTACACCTTC
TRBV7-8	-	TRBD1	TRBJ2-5	CASSFNPGQGTGETQYF	TGTGCCAGCAGCTTTAATCCGGGACAGGGAACGGGGGAGACCCAGTACTTC
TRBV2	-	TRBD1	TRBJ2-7	CASSVDRGQYEQYF	TGTGCCAGCAGCGTAGACAGGGGGCAGTACGAGCAGTACTTC
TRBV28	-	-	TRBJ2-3	CASSLGSGDTQYF	TGTGCCAGCAGTTTGGGTAGCGGAGATACGCAGTATTTT
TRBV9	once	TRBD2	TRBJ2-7	CASSVTSGGTNEQYF	TGTGCCAGCAGCGTTACTAGCGGGGGTACCAACGAGCAGTACTTC
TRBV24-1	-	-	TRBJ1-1	CATRGRMNTEAFF	TGTGCCACCAGGGGACGGATGAACACTGAAGCTTTCTTT
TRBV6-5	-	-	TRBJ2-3	CASKPGAFNTDTQYF	TGTGCCAGCAAACCAGGGGCTTTTAACACAGATACGCAGTATTTT
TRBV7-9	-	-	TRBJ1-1	CASVPYRDEAFF	TGTGCCAGCGTCCCATACAGGGATGAAGCTTTCTTT
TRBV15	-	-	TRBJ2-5	CATSRDYPSGVETQYF	TGTGCCACCAGCAGAGATTATCCGTCGGGTGTGGAGACCCAGTACTTC
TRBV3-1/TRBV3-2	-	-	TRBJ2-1	CASSQEGGPSSYNEQFF	TGTGCCAGCAGCCAAGAGGGGGGCCCAAGCTCTTACAATGAGCAGTTCTTC
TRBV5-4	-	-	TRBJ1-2	CASSPTGNYGYTF	TGTGCCAGCAGTCCTACAGGGAACTATGGCTACACCTTC
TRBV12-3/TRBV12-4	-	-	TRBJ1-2	CASFGRDGYTF	TGTGCCAGCTTTGGGAGAGATGGCTACACCTTC
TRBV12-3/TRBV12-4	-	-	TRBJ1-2	CASSFEPAYGYTF	TGTGCCAGCAGTTTCGAGCCCGCCTATGGCTACACCTTC
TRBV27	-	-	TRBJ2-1	CASGLSLSTISEQFF	TGTGCCAGCGGTCTGTCTCTTTCGACCATTAGTGAGCAGTTCTTC
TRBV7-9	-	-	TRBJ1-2	CASSSVSLNYGYTF	TGTGCCAGCAGCTCTGTGTCCCTTAACTATGGCTACACCTTC
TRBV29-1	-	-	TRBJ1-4	CSVTGGEKLFF	TGCAGCGTTACGGGAGGTGAAAAACTGTTTTTT
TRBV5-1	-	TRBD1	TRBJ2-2	CASSEGQGAGELFF	TGCGCCAGCAGCGAGGGACAGGGGGCCGGGGAGCTGTTTTTT
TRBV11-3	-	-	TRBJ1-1	CASSLEGVGGTEAFF	TGTGCCAGCAGCTTAGAAGGGGTCGGAGGCACTGAAGCTTTCTTT
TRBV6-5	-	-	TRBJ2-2	CASSLGRGNTGELFF	TGTGCCAGCAGTTTAGGCAGGGGGAACACCGGGGAGCTGTTTTTT
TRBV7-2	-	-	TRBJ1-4	CASSSNPSQANEKLFF	TGTGCCAGCAGCTCTAACCCATCCCAGGCTAATGAAAAACTGTTTTTT
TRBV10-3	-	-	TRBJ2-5	CAISEWPERQETQYF	TGTGCCATCAGTGAGTGGCCAGAAAGACAAGAGACCCAGTACTTC
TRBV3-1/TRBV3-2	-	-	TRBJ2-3	CASREQGFSTDTQYF	TGTGCCAGCAGAGAACAGGGATTCAGCACAGATACGCAGTATTTT
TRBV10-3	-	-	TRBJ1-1	CATRWVTSNTEAFF	TGTGCCACCCGTTGGGTCACCTCGAACACTGAAGCTTTCTTT
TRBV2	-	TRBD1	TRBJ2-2	CASRDRASNTGELFF	TGTGCCAGCAGGGACAGGGCCTCGAACACCGGGGAGCTGTTTTTT
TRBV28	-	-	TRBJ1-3	CASSTRDFGNTIYF	TGTGCCAGCAGTACCAGGGATTTTGGAAACACCATATATTTT
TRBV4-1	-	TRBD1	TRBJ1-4	CASSQVDRGFEKLFF	TGCGCCAGCAGCCAGGTGGACAGGGGGTTTGAAAAACTGTTTTTT
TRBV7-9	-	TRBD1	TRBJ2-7	CASSLEDRGLYEQYF	TGTGCCAGCAGCTTAGAGGACAGGGGGCTCTACGAGCAGTACTTC
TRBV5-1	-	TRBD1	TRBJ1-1	CASSLGDRGRNTEAFF	TGCGCCAGCAGCTTGGGGGACAGGGGCAGGAACACTGAAGCTTTCTTT
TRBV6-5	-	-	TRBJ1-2	CASSKNRASYGYTF	TGTGCCAGCAGTAAAAACAGGGCCAGCTATGGCTACACCTTC
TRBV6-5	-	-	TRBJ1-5	CASSRSWDQPQHF	TGTGCCAGCAGCCGGTCCTGGGATCAGCCCCAGCATTTT
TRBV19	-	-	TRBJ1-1	CASSTPYNTEAFF	TGTGCCAGTAGTACCCCCTACAACACTGAAGCTTTCTTT
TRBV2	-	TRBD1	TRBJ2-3	CASRAGQGPTDTQYF	TGTGCCAGCAGGGCGGGACAGGGGCCCACAGATACGCAGTATTTT
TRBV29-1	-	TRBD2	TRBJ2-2	CSDNGPGRVGELFF	TGCAGCGACAACGGACCCGGGAGGGTCGGGGAGCTGTTTTTT
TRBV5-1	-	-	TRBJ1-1	CASSLSRSTEAFF	TGCGCCAGCAGCTTGTCAAGGAGCACTGAAGCTTTCTTT
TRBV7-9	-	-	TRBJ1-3	CASSFSGGTSGNTIYF	TGTGCCAGCAGCTTTTCGGGAGGGACGTCTGGAAACACCATATATTTT
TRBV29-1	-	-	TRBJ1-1	CSVTGHLNTEAFF	TGCAGCGTAACGGGACATTTGAACACTGAAGCTTTCTTT
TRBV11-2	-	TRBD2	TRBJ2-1	CASSLIASGSLNEQFF	TGTGCCAGCAGCTTAATAGCCAGCGGGAGTCTGAATGAGCAGTTCTTC
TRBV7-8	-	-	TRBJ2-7	CASSFRPFDEQYF	TGTGCCAGCAGCTTTAGGCCATTCGACGAGCAGTACTTC
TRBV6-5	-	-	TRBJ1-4	CASSWGRGGEKLFF	TGTGCCAGCAGCTGGGGACGCGGGGGTGAAAAACTGTTTTTT